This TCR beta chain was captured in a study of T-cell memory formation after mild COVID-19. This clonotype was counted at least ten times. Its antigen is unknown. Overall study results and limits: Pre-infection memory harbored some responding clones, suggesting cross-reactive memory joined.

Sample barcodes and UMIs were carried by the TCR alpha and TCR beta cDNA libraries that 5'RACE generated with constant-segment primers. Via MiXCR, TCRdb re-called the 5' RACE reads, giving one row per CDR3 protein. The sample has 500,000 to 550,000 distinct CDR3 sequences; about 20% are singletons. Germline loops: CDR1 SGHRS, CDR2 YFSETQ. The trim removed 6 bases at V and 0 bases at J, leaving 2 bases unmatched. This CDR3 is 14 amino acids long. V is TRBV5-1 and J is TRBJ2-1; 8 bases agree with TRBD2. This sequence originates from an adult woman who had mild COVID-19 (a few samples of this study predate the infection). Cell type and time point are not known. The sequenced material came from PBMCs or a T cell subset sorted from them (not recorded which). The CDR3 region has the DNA TGCGCCAGCAAAACTAGCGGCTCCTACAATGAGCAGTTCTTC. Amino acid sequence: CASKTSGSYNEQFF.